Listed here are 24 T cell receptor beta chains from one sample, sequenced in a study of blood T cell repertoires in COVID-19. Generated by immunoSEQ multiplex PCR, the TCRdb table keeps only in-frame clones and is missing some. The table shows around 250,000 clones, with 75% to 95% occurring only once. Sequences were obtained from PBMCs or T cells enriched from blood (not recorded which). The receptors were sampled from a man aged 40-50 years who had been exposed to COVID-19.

The CDR3 spells CASSSGFPEQYF. The DNA for the CDR3 is TGTGCCAGCAGTTCAGGGTTTCCCGAGCAGTACTTC. This chain joins TRBV12-3 or TRBV12-4 and TRBJ2-7, with D possibly matching TRBD1 (5 bases). There are 12 residues in the CDR3. V was trimmed by 4 bases and J by 6 bases, leaving 10 bases between them.

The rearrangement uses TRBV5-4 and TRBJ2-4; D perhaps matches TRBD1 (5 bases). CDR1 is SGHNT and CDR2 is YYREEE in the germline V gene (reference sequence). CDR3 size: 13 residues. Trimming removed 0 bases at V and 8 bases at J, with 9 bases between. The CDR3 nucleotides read TGTGCCAGCAGCTTGGCAGGGTTCGACATTCAGTACTTC. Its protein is CASSLAGFDIQYF.

The CDR3 loop is CSVRSSHEQYF. CDR3 DNA: TGCAGTGTCCGGTCTAGCCACGAGCAGTACTTC. This chain joins TRBV20-1 and TRBJ2-7; perhaps TRBD2 as D (5 bases). CDR1 is DFQATT and CDR2 is SNEGSKA in the germline V gene (reference sequence). CDR3 length: 11 residues. V dropped 7 bases and J dropped 5 bases, with 12 bases sitting between them.

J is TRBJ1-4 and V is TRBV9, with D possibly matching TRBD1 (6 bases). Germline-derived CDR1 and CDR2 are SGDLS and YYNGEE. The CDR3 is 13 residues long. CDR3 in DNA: TGTGCATCGGCCAGGGGACCTAATGAAAAACTGTTTTTT. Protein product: CASARGPNEKLFF.

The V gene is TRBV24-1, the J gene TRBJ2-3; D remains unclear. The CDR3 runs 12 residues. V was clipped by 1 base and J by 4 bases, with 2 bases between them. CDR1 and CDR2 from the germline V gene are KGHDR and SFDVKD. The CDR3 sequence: CATSDFADTQYF. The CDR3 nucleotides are TGTGCCACCAGTGATTTCGCAGATACGCAGTATTTT.

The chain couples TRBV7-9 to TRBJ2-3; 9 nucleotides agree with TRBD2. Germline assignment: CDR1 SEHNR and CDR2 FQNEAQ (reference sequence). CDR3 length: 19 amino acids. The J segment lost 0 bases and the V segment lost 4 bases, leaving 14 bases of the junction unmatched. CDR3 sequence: CASSSPKLLAGSSTDTQYF. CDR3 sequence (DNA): TGTGCCAGCAGCTCCCCAAAACTTCTAGCGGGGTCTAGCACAGATACGCAGTATTTT.

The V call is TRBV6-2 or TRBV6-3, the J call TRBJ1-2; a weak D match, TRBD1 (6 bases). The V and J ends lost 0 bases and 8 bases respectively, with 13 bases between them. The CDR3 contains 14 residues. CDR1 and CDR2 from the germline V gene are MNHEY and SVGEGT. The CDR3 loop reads CASSYSRGGGGYTF. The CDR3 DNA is TGTGCCAGCAGTTACTCGAGAGGGGGTGGCGGCTACACCTTC.

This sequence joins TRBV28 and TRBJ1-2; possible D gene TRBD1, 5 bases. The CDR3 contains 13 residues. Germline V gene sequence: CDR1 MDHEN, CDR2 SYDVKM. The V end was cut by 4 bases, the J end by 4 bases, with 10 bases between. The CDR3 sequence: CASSSDNFYGYTF. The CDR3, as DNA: TGTGCCAGCAGTTCGGACAACTTCTATGGCTACACCTTC.

Written as DNA, the CDR3 is TGTGCCAGTAGTATCACGGATTGGGGGGACACTGAAGCTTTCTTT. The encoded protein is CASSITDWGDTEAFF. The chain is built from TRBV19 and TRBJ1-1; TRBD1 might be the D (5 bases). The length of the CDR3 is 15 residues. In germline, CDR1 is LNHDA, CDR2 SQIVND (reference sequence). V was trimmed by 3 bases and J by 3 bases, leaving 14 bases between them.

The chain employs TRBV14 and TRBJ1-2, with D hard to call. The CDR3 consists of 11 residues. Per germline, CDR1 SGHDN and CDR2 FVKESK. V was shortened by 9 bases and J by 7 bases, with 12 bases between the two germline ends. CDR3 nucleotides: TGTGCCAGGCGCGGGCCGCGTGGCTACACCTTC. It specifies CARRGPRGYTF.

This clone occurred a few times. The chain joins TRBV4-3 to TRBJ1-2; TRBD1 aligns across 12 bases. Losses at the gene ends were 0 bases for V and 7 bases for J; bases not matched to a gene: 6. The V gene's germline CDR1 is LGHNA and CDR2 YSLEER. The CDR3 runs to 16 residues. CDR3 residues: CASSQEMGQGARGYTF. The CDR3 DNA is TGCGCCAGCAGCCAAGAGATGGGACAGGGGGCCCGTGGCTACACCTTC.

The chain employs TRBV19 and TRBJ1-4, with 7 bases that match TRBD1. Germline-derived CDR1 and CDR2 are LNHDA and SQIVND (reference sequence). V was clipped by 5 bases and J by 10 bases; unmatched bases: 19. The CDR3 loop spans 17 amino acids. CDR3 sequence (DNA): TGTGCCAGTAGTGCCAAGACCCTAGGGGGCAGGAGAGCAAAACTGTTTTTT. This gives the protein CASSAKTLGGRRAKLFF.

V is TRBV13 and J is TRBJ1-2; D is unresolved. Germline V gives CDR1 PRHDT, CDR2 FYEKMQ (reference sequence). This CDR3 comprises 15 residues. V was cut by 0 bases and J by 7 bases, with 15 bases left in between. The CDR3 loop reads CASSLGGGFMGGYTF. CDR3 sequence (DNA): TGTGCCAGCAGCTTAGGCGGAGGATTCATGGGTGGCTACACCTTC.

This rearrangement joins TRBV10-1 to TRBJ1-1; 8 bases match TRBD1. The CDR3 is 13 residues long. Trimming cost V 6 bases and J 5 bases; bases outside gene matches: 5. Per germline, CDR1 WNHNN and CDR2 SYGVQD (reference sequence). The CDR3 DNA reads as TGCGCCAGCAGCCAGGACAGGGCAACTGAAGCTTTCTTT. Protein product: CASSQDRATEAFF.

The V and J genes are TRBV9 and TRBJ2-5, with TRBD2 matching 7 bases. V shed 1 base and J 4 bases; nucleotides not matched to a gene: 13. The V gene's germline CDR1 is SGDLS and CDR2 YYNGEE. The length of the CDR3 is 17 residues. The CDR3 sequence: CASSVSQSGMGRETQYF. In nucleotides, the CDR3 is TGTGCCAGCAGCGTATCTCAAAGCGGGATGGGGCGAGAGACCCAGTACTTC.

The CDR3 nucleotides read TGTGCCAGCAGCTTCGCGGGGGGCAATCAGCCCCAGCATTTT. It translates to CASSFAGGNQPQHF. The rearrangement joins TRBV7-9 to TRBJ1-5, with D tentatively TRBD1 (5 bases). Per the germline V gene, CDR1 is SEHNR and CDR2 is FQNEAQ (reference sequence). V lost 3 bases and J lost 2, with 8 bases in between. The CDR3 is 14 amino acids.

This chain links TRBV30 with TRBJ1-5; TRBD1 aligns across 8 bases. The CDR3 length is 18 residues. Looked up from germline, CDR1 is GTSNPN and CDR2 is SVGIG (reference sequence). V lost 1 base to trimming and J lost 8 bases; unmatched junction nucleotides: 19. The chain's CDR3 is CAWSGEGGQGAQSKPQHF. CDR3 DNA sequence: TGTGCCTGGAGTGGAGAGGGGGGGCAGGGGGCCCAGTCGAAGCCCCAGCATTTT.

The CDR3, as DNA: TGTGCCAGCAGTTTAAGGGGCAGGGGAATCTACAATGAGCAGTTCTTC. Encoded protein: CASSLRGRGIYNEQFF. The V call is TRBV28, the J call TRBJ2-1; D perhaps matches TRBD1 (6 bases). This CDR3 region has 16 residues. Per germline, CDR1 MDHEN and CDR2 SYDVKM. V dropped 2 bases and J dropped 3 bases, with 14 bases sitting between them.

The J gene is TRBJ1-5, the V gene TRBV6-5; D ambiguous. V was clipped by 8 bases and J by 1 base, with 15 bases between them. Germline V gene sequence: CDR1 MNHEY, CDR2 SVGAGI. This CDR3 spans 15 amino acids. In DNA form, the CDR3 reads TGTGCCAGCTGGAATACAGATTTCAGCAATCAGCCCCAGCATTTT. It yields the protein CASWNTDFSNQPQHF.

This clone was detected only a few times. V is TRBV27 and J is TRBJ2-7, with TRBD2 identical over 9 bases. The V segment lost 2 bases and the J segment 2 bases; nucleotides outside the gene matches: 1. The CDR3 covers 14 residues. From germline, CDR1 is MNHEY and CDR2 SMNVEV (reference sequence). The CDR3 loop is CASSLASGAYEQYF. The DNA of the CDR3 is TGTGCCAGCAGTTTAGCTAGCGGGGCCTACGAGCAGTACTTC.

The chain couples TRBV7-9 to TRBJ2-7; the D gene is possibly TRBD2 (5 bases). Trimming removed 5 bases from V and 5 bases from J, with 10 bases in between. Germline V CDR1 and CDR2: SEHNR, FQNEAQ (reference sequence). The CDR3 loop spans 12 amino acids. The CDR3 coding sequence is TGTGCCAGCAGCCGGAGAGGGAACGAGCAGTACTTC. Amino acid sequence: CASSRRGNEQYF.

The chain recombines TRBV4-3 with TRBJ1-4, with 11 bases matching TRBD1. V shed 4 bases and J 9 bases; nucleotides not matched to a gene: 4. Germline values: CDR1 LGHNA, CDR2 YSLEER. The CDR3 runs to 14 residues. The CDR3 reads CASSPRDRGKKLFF. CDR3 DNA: TGCGCCAGCAGCCCCCGGGACAGGGGGAAAAAACTGTTTTTT.

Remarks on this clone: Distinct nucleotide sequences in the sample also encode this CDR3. The CDR3 loop is CASSLGRDQPQHF. CDR3 nucleotide sequence: TGTGCCAGCAGTTTGGGGAGGGATCAGCCCCAGCATTTT. The gene calls are TRBV27 and TRBJ1-5; D gene unclear. Per the germline V gene, CDR1 is MNHEY and CDR2 is SMNVEV (reference sequence). The CDR3 extends over 13 amino acids. V was clipped by 3 bases and J by 5 bases, with 8 bases between them.

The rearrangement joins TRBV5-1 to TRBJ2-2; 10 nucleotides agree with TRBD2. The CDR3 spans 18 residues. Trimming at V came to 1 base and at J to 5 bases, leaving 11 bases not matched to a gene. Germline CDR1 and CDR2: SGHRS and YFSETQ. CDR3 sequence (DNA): TGCGCCAGCAGCTTGTCTCGGGCTAGCGGGAGAAAGACCGGGGAGCTGTTTTTT. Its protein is CASSLSRASGRKTGELFF. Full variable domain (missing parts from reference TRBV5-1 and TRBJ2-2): KAGVTQTPRYLIKTRGQQVTLSCSPISGHRSVSWYQQTPGQGLQFLFEYFSETQRNKGNFPGRFSGRQFSNSRSEMNVSTLELGDSALYLCASSLSRASGRKTGELFFGEGSRLTVL.